These 2 T cell receptor beta chains came from one sample sequenced in a study of vaccination effects on CD4 cells after COVID-19. Repertoires were generated with immunoSEQ multiplex PCR, while TCRdb's copy carries only in-frame clones and drops some. Among 25,000 to 35,000 clones listed, roughly four fifths were seen once. Viral peptide pool expansion of antigen-specific CD4+ T cells preceded sequencing in the ViraFEST assay. Between days 9 and 10 of culture, CD4+ T cells were separated out. As their vaccination, participants received two doses of either BNT162b2 or mRNA-1273. Antigens for these TCRs are unknown. Material: CD4+ T cells from PBMCs cultured with HCoV-NL63 spike peptides, obtained after COVID-19 vaccination. The receptors were gathered from a human donor who received a COVID-19 vaccine. Some clones in this sample may be carry-over from other donors' samples.

This clone was seen just once. This chain uses TRBV6-4 with TRBJ2-2, with D perhaps matching TRBD1 (6 bases). The CDR3 covers 15 residues. Germline assignment: CDR1 MRHNA and CDR2 SNTAGT. V lost 5 bases and J lost 4, with 14 bases in between. The chain's CDR3 is CASSPQGAVTGELFF. In DNA form, the CDR3 reads TGTGCCAGCAGTCCACAGGGAGCGGTCACCGGGGAGCTGTTTTTT.

The chain carries TRBV29-1 and TRBJ1-4, with TRBD1 identical over 9 bases. The CDR3 sequence is 14 residues long. The germline V gene has CDR1 SQVTM and CDR2 ANQGSEA. The trim removed 7 bases at V and 6 bases at J, leaving 9 bases unmatched. In DNA form, the CDR3 reads TGCAGCGCTGGGGGGGGACAGGGTTATGAAAAACTGTTTTTT. Amino acids: CSAGGGQGYEKLFF. The variable domain in full, with the rest retrieved from reference TRBV29-1 and TRBJ1-4, is SAVISQKPSRDICQRGTSLTIQCQVDSQVTMMFWYRQQPGQSLTLIATANQGSEATYESGFVIDKFPISRPNLTFSTLTVSNMSPEDSSIYLCSAGGGQGYEKLFFGSGTQLSVL.